The 14 T cell receptor beta chains reported below all come from one sample, sequenced in a study of T-cell memory formation after mild COVID-19. Each CDR3 protein is one row after TCRdb ran MiXCR on the 5' RACE reads. The profile covers 550,000 to 600,000 distinct CDR3 sequences, with 17% appearing a single time and about 8.1% taken by the ten largest. Specimen: PBMCs or a T cell subset sorted from them (not recorded which). These receptors all come from an adult woman who had mild COVID-19 (a few samples of this study predate the infection). Cell type and time point are not known.

This clonotype has more than one count but fewer than ten. The chain combines TRBV20-1 with TRBJ2-7; TRBD2 agrees at 9 bases. CDR3 length: 14 amino acids. Germline V gene lookup returns CDR1 DFQATT and CDR2 SNEGSKA (reference sequence). The V gene end was trimmed by 3 bases and the J gene end by 2 bases; junction bases not matched to a gene: 5. The CDR3 region has the DNA TGCAGTGCTAGTCAGACTAGCGGAGCCTACGAGCAGTACTTC. Translation gives CSASQTSGAYEQYF.

V is TRBV11-2 and J is TRBJ1-1; TRBD1 matches at 7 bases. With V trimmed by 4 bases and J by 1 base, 9 bases remained unmatched. The CDR3 runs to 16 residues. CDR1 and CDR2 (germline): SGHAT, FQNNGV. CDR3 nucleotides: TGTGCCAGCAGCTCCAGGGGACAGCCGGGGAACACTGAAGCTTTCTTT. This encodes CASSSRGQPGNTEAFF.

The V call is TRBV11-2, the J call TRBJ1-2; D uncertain. Trimming cost V 1 base and J 3 bases, with 12 bases left between them. CDR1 is SGHAT and CDR2 is FQNNGV in the germline V gene. The CDR3 runs to 15 residues. The chain's CDR3 is CASSLVTAGHYGYTF. DNA of the CDR3: TGTGCCAGCAGCTTAGTCACGGCAGGACACTATGGCTACACCTTC.

The J gene is TRBJ2-3, the V gene TRBV5-1, with 10 bases identical to TRBD1. The CDR3 covers 16 residues. Looked up from germline, CDR1 is SGHRS and CDR2 is YFSETQ. The V gene end was trimmed by 0 bases and the J gene end by 1 base; junction bases not matched to a gene: 2. DNA of the CDR3: TGCGCCAGCAGCTTGGGAGGGACAGGGGGCACAGATACGCAGTATTTT. Its protein is CASSLGGTGGTDTQYF.

This clonotype was counted between two and nine times. The rearrangement joins TRBV7-9 to TRBJ2-7; weak D call: TRBD2 (6 bases). V was cut by 3 bases and J by 5 bases, with 14 bases left in between. CDR1 and CDR2 from the germline V gene are SEHNR and FQNEAQ (reference sequence). The CDR3 loop spans 14 amino acids. This CDR3 is CASSFEVGGNEQYF. The CDR3 DNA reads as TGTGCCAGCAGCTTTGAGGTAGGAGGGAACGAGCAGTACTTC.

V gene TRBV7-9 combines with J gene TRBJ1-1; D gene ambiguous. This CDR3 spans 13 amino acids. Germline lookup yields CDR1 SEHNR and CDR2 FQNEAQ (reference sequence). Trimming took off 7 bases at V and 8 bases at J, with 17 bases between the two ends. The CDR3 DNA sequence: TGTGCCAGCAACTCCTTGAAGGAAGACGAAGCTTTCTTT. Its translation is CASNSLKEDEAFF.

The CDR3 loop reads CASSIRQSNQPQHF. CDR3 sequence (DNA): TGTGCCAGCAGTATTCGACAGTCCAATCAGCCCCAGCATTTT. This chain links TRBV12-3 or TRBV12-4 with TRBJ1-5, with a tentative D call TRBD1 (5 bases). The CDR3 runs to 14 residues. V was pared by 5 bases and J by 3 bases, with 11 bases between.

There are a few counts of this clonotype. V usage is TRBV9 and J usage is TRBJ2-7; 8 bases agree with TRBD2. The V gene's germline CDR1 is SGDLS and CDR2 YYNGEE. The V gene end was trimmed by 2 bases and the J gene end by 5 bases; junction bases not matched to a gene: 0. The CDR3 totals 12 residues. CDR3 nucleotide sequence: TGTGCCAGCAGCGTTAGCGGGAACGAGCAGTACTTC. This gives the protein CASSVSGNEQYF.

This clonotype was observed at least ten times. V gene TRBV12-3 or TRBV12-4 combines with J gene TRBJ2-6, with D maybe TRBD2 (6 bases). The CDR3 is made up of 15 amino acids. Trimming left V 6 bases short and J 1 base short, with 10 bases between. CDR3 loop: CASSFGGSGANVLTF. The CDR3 region has the DNA TGTGCCAGCAGCTTCGGGGGATCTGGGGCCAACGTCCTGACTTTC.

This clonotype was detected ten times or more. This chain connects TRBV7-9 to TRBJ2-1; TRBD2 matches 9 bases. In germline, CDR1 is SEHNR, CDR2 FQNEAQ (reference sequence). V was pared by 1 base and J by 2 bases, with 0 bases of the junction left unmatched. The CDR3 loop spans 15 amino acids. The CDR3 loop is CASSLVAGAYNEQFF. DNA for the CDR3: TGTGCCAGCAGCTTAGTAGCGGGAGCCTACAATGAGCAGTTCTTC.

This clonotype was observed many times. The chain carries TRBV7-3 and TRBJ1-4, with 10 bases identical to TRBD1. This CDR3 has 19 residues. Germline V gives CDR1 SGHTA, CDR2 FQGTGA. V shed 6 bases, J shed 4 bases, and the junction held 17 bases outside the gene matches. The CDR3 DNA is TGTGCCAGCAGTCCTGGCCCCGGGACAGGGGTTTCGGATAATGAAAAACTGTTTTTT. This translates into CASSPGPGTGVSDNEKLFF.

This clonotype was seen a handful of times. The gene calls are TRBV4-2 and TRBJ1-4; the match to TRBD1 covers 10 bases. The CDR3 runs 15 residues. The V gene end was trimmed by 2 bases and the J gene end by 5 bases; junction bases not matched to a gene: 2. The germline CDR1 and CDR2 sequences are LGHNA and YNFKEQ. CDR3 in amino acids: CASSQQDRGNEKLFF. The DNA of the CDR3 is TGTGCCAGCAGCCAACAGGACAGGGGGAATGAAAAACTGTTTTTT.

This clonotype turned up a few times. The chain employs TRBV6-5 and TRBJ2-1; 10 nucleotides match TRBD2. V shed 6 bases and J 6 bases; nucleotides not matched to a gene: 8. In germline, CDR1 is MNHEY, CDR2 SVGAGI. The CDR3 sequence is 15 residues long. The CDR3 protein is CASRSSGGASNEQFF. In nucleotides, the CDR3 is TGTGCCAGCAGATCAAGCGGGGGGGCCTCCAATGAGCAGTTCTTC.

The rearrangement links TRBV9 to TRBJ2-2, with 8 bases aligning to TRBD2. The CDR3 loop spans 16 amino acids. After removal of 3 bases from V and 6 bases from J, the junction contained 10 bases not matched to a gene. CDR1 SGDLS and CDR2 YYNGEE come from the germline V gene. The CDR3 DNA follows: TGTGCCAGCAGCGCCTCCGTGGGACTAGTGGCCGGGGAGCTGTTTTTT. It codes for CASSASVGLVAGELFF.